This T cell receptor (beta chain) stems from a study of shared clonotypes between healthy human individuals. Donors included only healthy HIV-negative adults lacking recent acute infections or vaccinations. The CDR3 runs 14 residues. V lost 10 bases, J lost 4 bases, and 10 bases stayed unmatched. From germline, CDR1 is ENHRY and CDR2 SYGVKD. This table comes from immunoSEQ multiplex PCR, and its TCRdb copy is limited to in-frame clones, with some not included. The repertoire holds about 2 million clones, with 95% as singletons. This chain connects TRBV10-3 to TRBJ2-3, with 8 bases lining up with TRBD2. This receptor was identified in a man younger than 35 in good health. The sequenced material came from naive CD4+ T cells sorted from blood. The subset: CD45RA+ positively selected. The CDR3 loop reads CATSGSQEADTQYF. The CDR3 nucleotides are TGTGCCACCAGCGGGAGTCAGGAAGCAGATACGCAGTATTTT.